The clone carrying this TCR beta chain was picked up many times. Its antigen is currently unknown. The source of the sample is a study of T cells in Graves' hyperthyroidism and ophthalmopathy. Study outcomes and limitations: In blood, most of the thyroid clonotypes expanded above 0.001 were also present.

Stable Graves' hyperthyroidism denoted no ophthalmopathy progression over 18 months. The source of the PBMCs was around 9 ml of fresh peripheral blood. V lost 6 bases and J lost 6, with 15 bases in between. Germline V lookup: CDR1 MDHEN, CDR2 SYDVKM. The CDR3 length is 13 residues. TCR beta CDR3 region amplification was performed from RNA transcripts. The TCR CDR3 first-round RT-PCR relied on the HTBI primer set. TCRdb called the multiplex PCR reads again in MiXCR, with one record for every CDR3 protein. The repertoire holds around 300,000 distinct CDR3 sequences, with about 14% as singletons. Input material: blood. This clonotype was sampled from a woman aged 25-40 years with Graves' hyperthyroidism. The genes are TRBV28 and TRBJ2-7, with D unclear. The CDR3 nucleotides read TGTGCCAGCAGATCGGCCCGCTCCGCCGAGCAGTACTTC. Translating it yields CASRSARSAEQYF.